The 9 T cell receptor beta chains given below trace back to one sample, sequenced in a study of T cells in Graves' hyperthyroidism and ophthalmopathy. Amplification of TCR beta CDR3 regions was performed using RNA transcripts as template. HTBI primers were employed in a first-round RT-PCR of the TCR CDR3. TCRdb analysed the multiplex PCR reads with MiXCR anew, one entry per CDR3 protein. The sample holds hundreds of thousands of distinct CDR3 sequences, about a fifth seen once. Material: blood. These receptors all stem from a young man with Graves' ophthalmopathy.

This clonotype was detected only a few times. This sequence joins TRBV19 and TRBJ2-7; D might be TRBD1 or TRBD2, each matching 5 bases. V gave up 3 bases and J gave up 3 bases, with 9 bases separating them. Germline assignment: CDR1 LNHDA and CDR2 SQIVND (reference sequence). The CDR3 extends over 13 amino acids. CDR3: CASSIGADYEQYF. CDR3 bases: TGTGCCAGTAGTATCGGGGCCGACTACGAGCAGTACTTC.

This clonotype occurred a few times. The CDR3 DNA follows: TGCAGTGCTAGGACTCTGATAGGGGGTGGGTACAATGAGCAGTTCTTC. It codes for CSARTLIGGGYNEQFF. The chain employs TRBV20-1 and TRBJ2-1; weak D call: TRBD1 (6 bases). Germline V gene lookup returns CDR1 DFQATT and CDR2 SNEGSKA (reference sequence). Trimming took 3 bases from V and 4 from J, leaving 19 bases between them. The CDR3 is 16 residues long.

There are a few counts of this clonotype. The chain joins TRBV20-1 to TRBJ1-2; possible D gene TRBD1, 6 bases. The V and J ends lost 6 bases and 6 bases respectively, with 17 bases between them. In germline, CDR1 is DFQATT, CDR2 SNEGSKA (reference sequence). The CDR3 sequence is 13 residues long. The CDR3 DNA reads TGCAGTGCCCGAAGGGGGGATACGAATGGCTACACCTTC. Its protein is CSARRGDTNGYTF.

This clonotype was detected ten times or more. This chain connects TRBV27 to TRBJ2-2; TRBD1 matches 8 bases. Trimming at V came to 4 bases and at J to 3 bases, leaving 7 bases not matched to a gene. The CDR3 is made up of 16 amino acids. Germline V gives CDR1 MNHEY, CDR2 SMNVEV (reference sequence). The CDR3 is CASSSRTGFYTGELFF. CDR3 in DNA: TGTGCCAGCAGTTCCCGGACAGGGTTCTACACCGGGGAGCTGTTTTTT.

This clonotype came up a few times. The chain recombines TRBV6-2 or TRBV6-3 with TRBJ1-1; unclear D gene. The V gene lost 6 bases and the J gene lost 5 bases, with 10 bases spanning the gap. Germline values: CDR1 MNHEY, CDR2 SVGEGT. The CDR3 sequence is 12 residues long. This CDR3 is CASRERRTEAFF. The CDR3 DNA reads as TGTGCCAGCAGGGAGAGAAGAACTGAAGCTTTCTTT.

This clonotype was recorded at least ten times. The chain couples TRBV3-1 to TRBJ2-1; TRBD1 matches 8 bases. V shed 4 bases and J 9 bases; nucleotides not matched to a gene: 8. CDR3 length: 14 residues. Germline assignment: CDR1 LGHDT and CDR2 YNNKEL (reference sequence). CDR3 in DNA: TGTGCCAGCAGCCCGACAGGGGCGCGGGGTGAGCAGTTCTTC. As protein: CASSPTGARGEQFF.

This clonotype has at least ten counts. Written as DNA, the CDR3 is TGTGCCAGCAGCTTGGGGACGTACCAAGAGACCCAGTACTTC. This sequence encodes CASSLGTYQETQYF. This rearrangement joins TRBV7-2 to TRBJ2-5; D is possibly TRBD1 or TRBD2 (5 bases each). Deletions cut 3 bases from V and 0 bases from J, with 8 bases between. The CDR3 covers 14 residues. Germline-derived CDR1 and CDR2 are SGHTA and FQGNSA.

The chain couples TRBV19 to TRBJ2-7, with a possible D match to TRBD2 (6 bases). CDR3 size: 14 residues. V lost 5 bases and J 5 bases, leaving 16 bases between the germline ends. Per the germline V gene, CDR1 is LNHDA and CDR2 is SQIVND (reference sequence). The CDR3 DNA sequence: TGTGCCAGTAGTCTTCAGGGACCGGGGGACGAGCAGTACTTC. This gives the protein CASSLQGPGDEQYF.

The chain recombines TRBV6-1 with TRBJ1-6, with 9 bases lining up with TRBD1. The CDR3 contains 15 residues. V gave up 2 bases and J gave up 7 bases; unmatched junction bases: 3. In germline, CDR1 is MNHNS, CDR2 SASEGT. CDR3 in DNA: TGTGCCAGCAGTGAACAGACAGGGGGAAATTCACCCCTCCACTTT. This encodes CASSEQTGGNSPLHF.